This TCR beta chain was found in a study of CD8 T cells in ankylosing spondylitis. This clonotype was picked up a small number of times. As yet, its antigen is unknown. Quantitative barcoded 5'-RACE was used to prepare TCR beta libraries. Via MiXCR, TCRdb re-called the 5' RACE reads, giving one row per CDR3 protein. Of hundreds of thousands of distinct CDR3 sequences listed, approximately 12% are singletons. Germline V gene data show CDR1 as DFQATT and CDR2 as SNEGSKA (reference sequence). The length of the CDR3 is 13 residues. V gave up 1 base and J gave up 7 bases, with 14 bases separating them. Study conclusions and caveats: Reactive arthritis synovial fluid and blood were previously reported to contain some motif variants. It appeared that ankylosing spondylitis blood was characterized by a TCR beta motif of several highly homologous variants. Matched synovial fluid from ankylosing spondylitis patients was reported to be enriched for disease-linked clones. Disease-linked clones displayed a CD8+ phenotype and appeared relatively rarely in peripheral blood.

The origin of this receptor is a male donor with ankylosing spondylitis. Specimen: blood, either unsorted or a sorted T cell fraction (not recorded which). The chain uses TRBV20-1 and TRBJ2-7, with D perhaps matching TRBD1 (6 bases). The CDR3 here is CSARGQAVREQYF. CDR3 DNA: TGCAGTGCTAGAGGACAGGCCGTGAGGGAGCAGTACTTC.